The 5 T cell receptor beta chains below come from one sample, sequenced in a study of T-cell reconstitution after alpha-beta-depleted transplantation in children. The TCRbeta library was prepared with unique molecular identifiers. TCRdb analysed the PCR reads with MiXCR anew, one entry per CDR3 protein. This sample carries around 700,000 distinct CDR3 sequences, less than 15% of them seen once, and the ten largest clones take roughly 0.77%. The sequencing used PBMCs, collected before TCRalphabeta/CD19-depleted stem cell transplant. Receptors originate from a girl under 10 years old with congenital amegakaryocytic thrombocytopenia, due to receive a stem cell transplant.

This clonotype was counted at least ten times. Its ends do not fully match the called genes, so a read error is possible. The gene calls are TRBV7-2 and TRBJ1-4; the match to TRBD1 covers 9 bases. Germline V gives CDR1 SGHTA, CDR2 FQGNSA. CDR3 length equals 15 residues. The CDR3 here is CASSPESGTGQKLFF. The CDR3 DNA reads TGTGCCAGCAGCCCCGAATCCGGGACAGGGCAAAAACTTTTTTTT.

The V call is TRBV7-9, the J call TRBJ2-1; D is ambiguous. The V and J ends lost 5 bases and 8 bases respectively, with 7 bases between them. This CDR3 contains 11 residues. Germline assignment: CDR1 SEHNR and CDR2 FQNEAQ (reference sequence). CDR3 protein: CASSPPDEQFF. In DNA form, the CDR3 reads TGTGCCAGCAGCCCCCCGGATGAGCAGTTCTTC.

The J gene is TRBJ1-6, the V gene TRBV3-1; no clear D gene. The V gene's germline CDR1 is LGHDT and CDR2 YNNKEL (reference sequence). The CDR3 is made up of 12 amino acids. The germline V and J ends were trimmed by 6 bases and 10 bases, with 10 bases remaining between them. The CDR3: CASSLEGSPLHF. The CDR3 DNA reads as TGTGCCAGCAGTCTTGAGGGCTCACCCCTCCACTTT.

Details on this clonotype: This may be a read error: a much more frequent sequence differs by one nucleotide. The CDR3 region is CVSSLRTSGRSPDTQYF. DNA of the CDR3: TGTGTCAGCAGTCTGAGGACTAGCGGGAGAAGTCCAGATACGCAGTATTTT. The chain couples TRBV12-3 or TRBV12-4 to TRBJ2-3, with TRBD2 matching over 13 bases. The CDR3 runs to 17 residues.

In its sample, this clonotype was seen many times. The rearrangement links TRBV20-1 to TRBJ2-3, with 10 bases matching TRBD2. CDR1 and CDR2 (germline): DFQATT, SNEGSKA (reference sequence). CDR3 size: 18 residues. J gave up 2 bases and V 0 bases, and 11 bases lay outside the gene matches. The CDR3 bases are TGCAGTGCTAGAGACCACGTGCCCGGACTAGCGGTCACAGATACGCAGTATTTT. Translation: CSARDHVPGLAVTDTQYF.